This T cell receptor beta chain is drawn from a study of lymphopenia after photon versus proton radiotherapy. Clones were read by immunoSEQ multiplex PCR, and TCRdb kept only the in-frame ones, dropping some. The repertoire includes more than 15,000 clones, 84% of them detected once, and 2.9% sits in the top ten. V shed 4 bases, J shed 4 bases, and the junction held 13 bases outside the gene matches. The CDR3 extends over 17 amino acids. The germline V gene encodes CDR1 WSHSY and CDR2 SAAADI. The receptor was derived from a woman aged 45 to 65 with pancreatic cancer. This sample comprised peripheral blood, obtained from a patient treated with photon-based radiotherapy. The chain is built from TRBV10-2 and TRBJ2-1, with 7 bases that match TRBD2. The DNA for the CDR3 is TGCGCCAGCAGTGTAGTGGGGGGAGGGCCTATGTACAATGAGCAGTTCTTC. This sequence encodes CASSVVGGGPMYNEQFF.